The present TCR beta chain was sequenced within a study of blood T cells in healthy people across ages. A sample-barcoded 5' primer and a J-beta primer mix were used in a second PCR of roughly 7 to 11 cycles. TCRdb reprocessed the 5' RACE reads via MiXCR and lists one record per CDR3 protein. The repertoire holds about 1.7 million distinct CDR3 sequences, with roughly 27% as singletons. This CDR3 has 14 amino acids. V was trimmed by 3 bases and J by 8 bases, leaving 11 bases between them. The TCR comes from a woman aged 30 to 39 in good health. V and J are TRBV12-3 or TRBV12-4 and TRBJ1-6, with D possibly matching TRBD1 (6 bases). The sequenced material came from blood. The CDR3 DNA follows: TGTGCCAGCAGTTTTCGGCAGGGGTATTCACCCCTCCACTTT. Translation gives CASSFRQGYSPLHF.